This T cell receptor beta chain is from a study of T cell responses to AZD1222 COVID-19 vaccine. Findings and limits, study-wide: Recipients of two AZD1222 doses showed rising Spike-specific TCR breadth and depth. Among AZD1222 vaccinees, only 5 to 7 were seropositive at baseline.

V lost 2 bases and J lost 8; bases outside the gene matches: 5. Germline CDR1 reads KGHDR; CDR2 reads SFDVKD. The CDR3 extends over 15 amino acids. This clone was seen a single time. Its specificity is unknown. Using immunoSEQ multiplex PCR, the repertoire was profiled, and TCRdb retains in-frame clones only, with some absent. The data hold under 95,000 clones, with roughly 90% observed a single time. The chain links TRBV24-1 to TRBJ1-4, with 9 bases matching TRBD1. The TCR comes from an adult in good health. This specimen consisted of peripheral blood, obtained on day 0 of AZD1222 vaccination. Written as DNA, the CDR3 is TGTGCCACCAGTGATTCGGGACAGGGTGACGAAAAACTGTTTTTT. This encodes CATSDSGQGDEKLFF.